These 6 T cell receptor beta chains were all obtained from the same sample, sequenced in a study of response to subunit inactivated influenza vaccine. TCRdb re-analysed the RT-PCR reads in MiXCR, keeping a single row per CDR3 protein. Of 200,000 to 300,000 distinct CDR3 sequences listed, 12% were seen once; the top ten hold more than 7%. The sample in question was non-naive T cells sorted from PBMCs, obtained 14 days before vaccination. These receptors were collected from a man aged 45-60 years who received an inactivated influenza vaccine.

This clonotype was recorded only once. A much larger clone lies a single base off, so this may be a read error. The chain employs TRBV5-1 and TRBJ2-7; weak D call: TRBD2 (6 bases). The germline gives CDR1 SGHRS, CDR2 YFSETQ. The CDR3 is 15 residues long. The chain's CDR3 is CVSSLESSAVYEQYF. The CDR3 coding sequence is TGCGTCAGCAGCTTGGAGTCTAGCGCAGTCTACGAGCAGTACTTC. Full variable domain (outside the CDR3, taken from reference TRBV5-1 and TRBJ2-7): KAGVTQTPRYLIKTRGQQVTLSCSPISGHRSVSWYQQTPGQGLQFLFEYFSETQRNKGNFPGRFSGRQFSNSRSEMNVSTLELGDSALYLCVSSLESSAVYEQYFGPGTRLTVT.

This clonotype was picked up a small number of times. This sequence joins TRBV7-2 and TRBJ2-2; either TRBD1 or TRBD2 may supply D (6 bases each). The CDR3 runs 14 residues. V dropped 7 bases and J dropped 6 bases, with 15 bases sitting between them. Germline CDR1 SGHTA, CDR2 FQGNSA. The chain's CDR3 is CASKGGAIAGELFF. In DNA, the CDR3 is TGTGCCAGCAAGGGGGGCGCTATCGCCGGGGAGCTGTTTTTT.

This clonotype was counted at least ten times. The chain links TRBV7-2 to TRBJ2-7; possible D gene TRBD1, 6 bases. Deletions cut 5 bases from V and 1 base from J, with 12 bases between. This CDR3 is 14 amino acids long. Germline loops: CDR1 SGHTA, CDR2 FQGNSA. CDR3 sequence (DNA): TGTGCCAGCAGCATCAGACAGGTTTCCTACGAGCAGTACTTC. Translating gives CASSIRQVSYEQYF.

This clonotype was seen only a few times. This sequence joins TRBV7-2 and TRBJ2-3; D not resolved. CDR1 and CDR2 from the germline V gene are SGHTA and FQGNSA. Trimming pared 1 base from V and 8 bases from J, leaving 4 bases between. The CDR3 runs to 11 residues. The chain's CDR3 is CASSLDVTQYF. The CDR3 bases are TGTGCCAGCAGCTTAGATGTTACGCAGTATTTT.

This clonotype was detected ten times or more. This chain joins TRBV7-3 and TRBJ2-1, with 7 bases fitting TRBD1. Germline loops: CDR1 SGHTA, CDR2 FQGTGA. V gave up 5 bases and J gave up 5 bases; unmatched junction bases: 6. This CDR3 is 14 amino acids long. For the CDR3, the DNA is TGTGCCAGCAGCAGGGACAGAAAGGACAATGAGCAGTTCTTC. Residues: CASSRDRKDNEQFF.

The chain uses TRBV19 and TRBJ1-2, with D possibly TRBD1 on 6 matching bases. CDR1 and CDR2 from the germline V gene are LNHDA and SQIVND (reference sequence). Trimming pared 4 bases from V and 3 bases from J, leaving 12 bases between. This CDR3 has 14 residues. The CDR3 DNA follows: TGTGCCAGTAGTACCAGGGGAGATGACTATGGCTACACCTTC. Translated: CASSTRGDDYGYTF.